A single sample is the source of the 2 T cell receptor beta chains below, sequenced in a study of OX40 agonist ivuxolimab in advanced cancers. Data came from immunoSEQ multiplex PCR; TCRdb stores just in-frame clones and leaves some out. The sample carries 57,000 or so clones, around 86% recorded once. This sample comprised CD4+ or CD8+ T cells sorted from blood, obtained in a trial of the OX40 agonist ivuxolimab. The receptors were sampled from an adult with an advanced solid tumor such as melanoma, head and neck, liver or kidney cancer.

This sequence joins TRBV6-6 and TRBJ2-7; a weak D match, TRBD2 (6 bases). The germline V gene has CDR1 MNHNY and CDR2 SVGAGI (reference sequence). The V gene lost 0 bases and the J gene lost 4 bases, with 16 bases spanning the gap. This CDR3 is built from 16 residues. CDR3 bases: TGTGCCAGCAGTTACTCGAGGGTGGGAGGACAATACGAGCAGTACTTC. This codes for CASSYSRVGGQYEQYF.

This chain connects TRBV5-1 to TRBJ2-3; tentative D call: TRBD2 (6 bases). Germline CDR1 reads SGHRS; CDR2 reads YFSETQ. The CDR3 loop spans 14 amino acids. Trimming took 4 bases from V and 2 from J, leaving 11 bases between them. The CDR3 DNA reads as TGCGCCAGCAGCACGGGACTTCACACAGATACGCAGTATTTT. Encoded protein: CASSTGLHTDTQYF.